The 17 T cell receptor beta chains listed next were all sequenced from one sample in a study of T-cell memory formation after mild COVID-19. TCRdb re-called the 5' RACE reads through MiXCR, storing one row per CDR3 protein. The table has roughly 180,000 distinct CDR3 sequences, about 18% seen once. Sequencing was performed on PBMCs or a T cell subset sorted from them (not recorded which). The receptor source for this set is a man between 18 and 29 years old who had mild COVID-19 (a few samples of this study predate the infection). Cell type and time point are not known.

This rearrangement joins TRBV27 to TRBJ2-7, with TRBD2 identical over 10 bases. Germline V lookup: CDR1 MNHEY, CDR2 SMNVEV (reference sequence). This CDR3 region has 15 residues. The junction had 12 bases not matched to a gene; V was cut back by 5 bases and J by 8 bases. Written as DNA, the CDR3 is TGTGCCAGCAGTCCTTTAGCGGGGGGCCCCCGGCAGCAGTACTTC. Translated, it gives CASSPLAGGPRQQYF.

This clonotype occurred a few times. This chain links TRBV7-2 with TRBJ2-3; D remains unclear. The V end lost 4 bases, the J end lost 6 bases, and 17 bases lay between the germline ends. Per the germline V gene, CDR1 is SGHTA and CDR2 is FQGNSA. The CDR3 covers 15 residues. This chain's CDR3 is CASSSSRVGADTQYF. Written as DNA, the CDR3 is TGTGCCAGCAGCTCGTCCCGGGTAGGAGCGGATACGCAGTATTTT. The variable domain in full, completed from reference TRBV7-2 and TRBJ2-3, reads GAGVSQSPSNKVTEKGKDVELRCDPISGHTALYWYRQSLGQGLEFLIYFQGNSAPDKSGLPSDRFSAERTGGSVSTLTIQRTQQEDSAVYLCASSSSRVGADTQYFGPGTRLTVL.

This clonotype was seen a handful of times. The chain combines TRBV7-2 with TRBJ2-5, with D possibly TRBD1 on 5 matching bases. CDR1 and CDR2 (germline): SGHTA, FQGNSA. CDR3 size: 14 residues. Deletions cut 4 bases from V and 7 bases from J, with 16 bases between. DNA for the CDR3: TGTGCCAGCAGCTCCGATGGCTTTCAGGGGACCCAGTACTTC. Encoded protein: CASSSDGFQGTQYF.

The chain has TRBV19 and TRBJ1-4; 8 nucleotides align to TRBD1. V was pared by 3 bases and J by 7 bases, with 4 bases of the junction left unmatched. Germline V gene sequence: CDR1 LNHDA, CDR2 SQIVND (reference sequence). This CDR3 is 14 amino acids long. DNA of the CDR3: TGTGCCAGTAGTATTGGACAGGGTGGTGAAAAACTGTTTTTT. Amino acids: CASSIGQGGEKLFF.

This clonotype was recorded many times. The CDR3 spells CASSQAGWPVKDQPQHF. CDR3 nucleotide sequence: TGCGCCAGCAGCCAAGCGGGTTGGCCAGTAAAAGATCAGCCCCAGCATTTT. V gene TRBV4-1 combines with J gene TRBJ1-5, with no clear D. V lost 1 base and J lost 5, with 18 bases in between. The CDR3 covers 17 residues. Per germline, CDR1 MGHRA and CDR2 YSYEKL.

The J gene is TRBJ1-4, the V gene TRBV5-5; possible D gene TRBD1, 6 bases. The CDR3 extends over 14 amino acids. The germline V and J ends were trimmed by 3 bases and 8 bases, with 14 bases remaining between them. In germline, CDR1 is SGHKS, CDR2 YYEKEE (reference sequence). The chain's CDR3 is CASSSQGFGEKLFF. CDR3 DNA: TGTGCCAGCAGCTCACAGGGCTTTGGGGAAAAACTGTTTTTT.

This clonotype appeared a few times. The V and J genes are TRBV20-1 and TRBJ2-5, with D perhaps TRBD2 (7 bases). The ends were cut back, 6 bases at V and 1 base at J, with 21 bases in the middle. The CDR3 totals 16 residues. CDR1 and CDR2 (germline): DFQATT, SNEGSKA (reference sequence). The CDR3 DNA sequence: TGCAGTGCCCCCCAGTGGGCGGGGGCCTCCCAAGAGACCCAGTACTTC. Its translation is CSAPQWAGASQETQYF.

This clonotype showed up just a few times. CDR3 loop: CASSLTPANTEAFF. CDR3 DNA: TGCGCCAGCAGCTTGACTCCCGCTAACACTGAAGCTTTCTTT. The chain carries TRBV5-1 and TRBJ1-1; no reliable D call. Trimming took off 1 base at V and 2 bases at J, with 9 bases between the two ends. The CDR3 is 14 amino acids. The germline gives CDR1 SGHRS, CDR2 YFSETQ.

This clonotype turned up a few times. The chain couples TRBV5-1 to TRBJ2-3, with 9 bases fitting TRBD2. This CDR3 has 16 residues. The germline V gene encodes CDR1 SGHRS and CDR2 YFSETQ. Unmatched junction bases numbered 7, after V lost 3 bases and J lost 2 bases. The CDR3 DNA reads TGCGCCAGCAGCTCGGGGACTAGCCGACTCACAGATACGCAGTATTTT. This gives the protein CASSSGTSRLTDTQYF.

In its sample, this clonotype was seen many times. The rearrangement joins TRBV5-1 to TRBJ2-7; D might be TRBD1 (5 bases). Germline V gene lookup returns CDR1 SGHRS and CDR2 YFSETQ. V lost 0 bases, J lost 6 bases, and 13 bases lay in between. This CDR3 is built from 14 residues. The CDR3 protein is CASSLAAGSREQYF. In nucleotides, the CDR3 is TGCGCCAGCAGCTTGGCGGCAGGGTCACGCGAGCAGTACTTC.

This clonotype has a count of ten or more. V usage is TRBV12-3 or TRBV12-4 and J usage is TRBJ2-1; 11 bases are shared with TRBD2. J gave up 5 bases and V 0 bases, and 0 bases lay outside the gene matches. This CDR3 region has 15 residues. The CDR3 DNA sequence: TGTGCCAGCAGTTTAGCTAGCGGGGGGGACAATGAGCAGTTCTTC. It specifies CASSLASGGDNEQFF.

This chain links TRBV5-1 with TRBJ1-4; 8 nucleotides line up with TRBD1. Trimming removed 4 bases from V and 2 bases from J; junction bases left unmatched: 7. This CDR3 comprises 16 residues. CDR1 is SGHRS, CDR2 YFSETQ, per germline. CDR3 protein: CASSHGQGTTNEKLFF. The CDR3 nucleotides read TGCGCCAGCAGCCACGGACAGGGAACCACTAATGAAAAACTGTTTTTT.

This clonotype was seen a few times. The chain joins TRBV2 to TRBJ2-4, with TRBD2 identical over 14 bases. Losses at the gene ends were 7 bases for V and 6 bases for J; bases not matched to a gene: 11. The CDR3 is made up of 17 amino acids. In germline, CDR1 is SNHLY, CDR2 FYNNEI. The CDR3 region is CASTRGLAGASVNIQYF. The CDR3 nucleotides read TGTGCCAGCACTAGGGGACTAGCGGGGGCCTCGGTAAACATTCAGTACTTC.

The chain carries TRBV7-3 and TRBJ1-1; perhaps TRBD1 as D (6 bases). Germline V gene sequence: CDR1 SGHTA, CDR2 FQGTGA. Between the trimmed V and J ends, which lost 5 bases and 5 bases, there was a span of 12 bases. The CDR3 extends over 13 amino acids. The DNA for the CDR3 is TGTGCCAGCAGCACAGGGCCTCAGACTGAAGCTTTCTTT. Amino acid sequence: CASSTGPQTEAFF.

The genes are TRBV10-3 and TRBJ1-2; 8 bases fit TRBD1. Germline values: CDR1 ENHRY, CDR2 SYGVKD. V was pared by 4 bases and J by 8 bases, with 9 bases of the junction left unmatched. The CDR3 totals 14 residues. The CDR3 DNA follows: TGTGCCATCAGTGCCCAGGACAGGGTAGGCGGCTACACCTTC. It encodes CAISAQDRVGGYTF.

As for this clonotype: A junction boundary mismatches the germline segment, possibly from a read error. This chain uses TRBV6-5 with TRBJ1-1; D not certain. This CDR3 comprises 13 residues. CDR1 is MNHEY, CDR2 SVGAGI, per germline. CDR3 coding DNA: TGTGCCAGCAGTGGGTCCCGGTACACTGACGCTTTCTTT. It encodes CASSGSRYTDAFF.

The V gene is TRBV4-1, the J gene TRBJ1-3; D remains unclear. V was cut by 4 bases and J by 0 bases, with 16 bases left in between. CDR3 length: 17 amino acids. The V gene's germline CDR1 is MGHRA and CDR2 YSYEKL. CDR3 protein: CASSRTPVVASGNTIYF. In DNA, the CDR3 is TGCGCCAGCAGCCGAACTCCGGTGGTGGCCTCTGGAAACACCATATATTTT.